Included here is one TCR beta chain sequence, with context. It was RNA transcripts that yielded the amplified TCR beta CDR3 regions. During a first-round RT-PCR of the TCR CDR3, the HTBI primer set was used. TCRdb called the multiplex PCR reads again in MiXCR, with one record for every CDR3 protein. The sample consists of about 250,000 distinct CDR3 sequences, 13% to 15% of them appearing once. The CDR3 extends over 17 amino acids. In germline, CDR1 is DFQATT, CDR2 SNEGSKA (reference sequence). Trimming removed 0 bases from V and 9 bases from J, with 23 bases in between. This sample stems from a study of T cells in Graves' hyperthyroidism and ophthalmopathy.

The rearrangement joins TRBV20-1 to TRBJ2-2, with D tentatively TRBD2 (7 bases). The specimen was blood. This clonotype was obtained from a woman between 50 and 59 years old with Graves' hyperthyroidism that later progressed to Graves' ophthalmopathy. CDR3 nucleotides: TGCAGTGCTAGAGATTTGAGAGGGGGGGGCCTATCGCGGGAGCTGTTTTTT. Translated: CSARDLRGGGLSRELFF.